The clone carrying this T cell receptor (beta chain) has a handful of counts. As yet, its antigen is unknown. CDR1 is LGHNA, CDR2 YSLEER, per germline. After removal of 2 bases from V and 3 bases from J, the junction contained 8 bases not matched to a gene. The CDR3 sequence is 16 residues long. These data come from a study of T cells in Graves' hyperthyroidism and ophthalmopathy. The study, taken as a whole, reports: With a median lead of roughly 6.8 months before onset, the model predicted ophthalmopathy.

The source material, RNA transcripts, was used to amplify TCR beta CDR3 regions. A first-round RT-PCR of the TCR CDR3 used the HTBI primer set. TCRdb reanalysed the multiplex PCR reads using MiXCR and keeps one entry per CDR3 protein. The table has approximately 400,000 distinct CDR3 sequences, about a sixth seen once; the top ten hold roughly an eighth. Among the patients, aged 18 to 65, hyperthyroidism was newly diagnosed and had lasted under 2 months. This TCR was recovered from a woman between 18 and 29 years old with Graves' hyperthyroidism. The rearrangement joins TRBV4-3 to TRBJ1-1; 8 positions agree with TRBD1. Material: blood. As DNA, the CDR3 is TGCGCCAGCAGCCAATTAAAACAGGGGGAGGACACTGAAGCTTTCTTT. Amino acid sequence: CASSQLKQGEDTEAFF.